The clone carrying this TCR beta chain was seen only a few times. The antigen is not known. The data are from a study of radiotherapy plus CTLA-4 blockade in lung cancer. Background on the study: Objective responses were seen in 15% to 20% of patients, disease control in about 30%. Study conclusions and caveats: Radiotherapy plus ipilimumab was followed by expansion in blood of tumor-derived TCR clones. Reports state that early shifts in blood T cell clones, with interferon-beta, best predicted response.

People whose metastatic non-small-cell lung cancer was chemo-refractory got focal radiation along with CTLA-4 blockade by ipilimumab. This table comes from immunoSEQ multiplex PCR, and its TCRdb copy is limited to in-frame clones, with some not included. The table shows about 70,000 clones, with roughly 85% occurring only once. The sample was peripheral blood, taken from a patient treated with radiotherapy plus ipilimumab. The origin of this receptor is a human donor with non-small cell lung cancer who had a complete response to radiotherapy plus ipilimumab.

CDR3 coding DNA: TGTGCCAGTAGTATCGGGACAGGGTTCACTGAAGCTTTCTTT. It is translated as CASSIGTGFTEAFF. The chain recombines TRBV19 with TRBJ1-1; 9 nucleotides line up with TRBD1. Germline values: CDR1 LNHDA, CDR2 SQIVND (reference sequence). The CDR3 has 14 amino acids. Germline trimming cut 3 bases from V and 4 bases from J; bases unmatched to any gene: 3.